This T cell receptor (beta chain) was sequenced in a study of neurological immune-mediated disorders. Study observations and caveats: Patients with HTLV-1-associated myelopathy showed the most TCR clonal expansion. Those with multiple sclerosis showed the least, falling below healthy controls. There were no CDR3 amino acid sequences shared by expanded clones across subjects, a result suggesting private repertoires in all groups.

The CDR3 spans 14 residues. J was trimmed by 4 bases and V by 5 bases; bases with no gene match: 5. For this clonotype: Its antigen is not known. The conserved phenylalanine or tryptophan normally closing the CDR3 is absent here, so this likely arose from a read error.

5'RACE with 10-nucleotide random UMIs produced the cDNA. MiXCR, applied by TCRdb to the 5' RACE reads, yields one record per CDR3 protein. The table has roughly 41,000 distinct CDR3 sequences, about 2% seen once; the top ten hold around 2.3%. The study built unsorted libraries from 2 million PBMCs kept at -80 C. This chain joins TRBV12-3 or TRBV12-4 and TRBJ2-7, with 10 bases fitting TRBD2. The origin of this receptor is a woman in her forties with multiple sclerosis. The sample was PBMCs. In nucleotides, the CDR3 is TGTGCCAGCAGTCGGACTAGCGGAGTATACGAGCAGTACTGC. Protein: CASSRTSGVYEQYC.